The source of this T cell receptor beta chain is a study of cytomegalovirus exposure and HLA in healthy donors. As for the study in general: Ancestry clustering placed around 81% of several hundred genotyped donors in the Caucasian-associated cluster. Points from the study as a whole: Fewer N-insertions than the roughly 630-donor mean were reportedly shown by an Asian-associated ancestry cluster in a later analysis. Sequencing probably produced one cluster of sequence variants that were highly shared.

The PCR was carried out with 60 Vbeta primers and 13 Jbeta primers. The protocol was immunoSEQ multiplex PCR, while the TCRdb copy is restricted to in-frame clones and leaves out a portion. This sample has around 140,000 clones, with approximately 87% found just once. As concerns this clone: Antigen specificity is unknown.

V was cut by 6 bases and J by 5 bases, with 22 bases left in between. Germline V gene sequence: CDR1 MNHNY, CDR2 SVGAGI (reference sequence). The CDR3 length is 16 residues. This sequence joins TRBV6-6 and TRBJ2-5; D possibly corresponds to TRBD2 (5 bases). The TCR originated in a woman aged 25 to 39 in good health and CMV-seronegative. Sequenced: PBMCs. CDR3 sequence reads: CASRRYAGPTEETQYF. The DNA of the CDR3 is TGTGCCAGCAGGCGTTACGCGGGCCCCACGGAGGAGACCCAGTACTTC.